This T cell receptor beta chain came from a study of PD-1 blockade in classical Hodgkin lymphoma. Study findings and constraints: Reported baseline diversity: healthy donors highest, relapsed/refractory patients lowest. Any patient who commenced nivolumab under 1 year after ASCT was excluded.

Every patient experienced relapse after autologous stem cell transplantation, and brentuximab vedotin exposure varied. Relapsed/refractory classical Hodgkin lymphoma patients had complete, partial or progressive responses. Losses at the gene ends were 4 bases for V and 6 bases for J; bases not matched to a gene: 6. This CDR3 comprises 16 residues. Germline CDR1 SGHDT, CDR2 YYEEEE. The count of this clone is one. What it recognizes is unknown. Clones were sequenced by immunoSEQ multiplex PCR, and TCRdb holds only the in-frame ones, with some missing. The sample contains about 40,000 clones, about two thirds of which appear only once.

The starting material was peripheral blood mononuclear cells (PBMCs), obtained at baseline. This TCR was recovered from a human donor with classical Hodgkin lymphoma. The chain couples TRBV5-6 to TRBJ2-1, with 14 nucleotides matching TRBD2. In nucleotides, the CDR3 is TGTGCCAGCAGCCTGATGGGGACTAGCGGGAGCAATGAGCAGTTCTTC. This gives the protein CASSLMGTSGSNEQFF.